Each of the 16 T cell receptor beta chains below was sequenced from the same sample in a study of shared T cell receptors in the human thymus. Here immunoSEQ multiplex PCR was the method, and the copy in TCRdb shows in-frame clones only, minus some. The sample lists approximately 760,000 clones, approximately 85% occurring once. The same data also went into a second study, on human thymus T cells.

Sequenced: thymocytes. All receptors derive from a girl younger than two with a congenital heart defect.

This rearrangement joins TRBV15 to TRBJ2-1, with 8 bases matching TRBD1. CDR3 length: 18 residues. With 2 bases clipped from V and 5 bases from J, the junction kept 14 bases outside the gene matches. Germline CDR1 and CDR2: LNHNV and YYDKDF (reference sequence). CDR3 amino acids: CATSRKWHGQGWNNEQFF. In nucleotides, the CDR3 is TGTGCCACCAGCAGAAAATGGCACGGACAGGGCTGGAACAATGAGCAGTTCTTC. Filled out from reference TRBV15 and TRBJ2-1, the complete variable domain reads DAMVIQNPRYQVTQFGKPVTLSCSQTLNHNVMYWYQQKSSQAPKLLFHYYDKDFNNEADTPDNFQSRRPNTSFCFLDIRSPGLGDTAMYLCATSRKWHGQGWNNEQFFGPGTRLTVL.

This chain joins TRBV6-1 and TRBJ1-1, with D possibly matching TRBD1 (6 bases). Trimming removed 4 bases at V and 4 bases at J, with 13 bases between. This CDR3 has 14 residues. CDR1 is MNHNS, CDR2 SASEGT, per germline. The CDR3 DNA follows: TGTGCCAGCAGTGTGGGGGGGCATGGCACTGAAGCTTTCTTT. Translating gives CASSVGGHGTEAFF.

This clone has just one count. The rearrangement uses TRBV12-5 and TRBJ1-2; no firm D call. The germline V gene encodes CDR1 LGHNT and CDR2 FRNRAP. The V end lost 5 bases, the J end lost 7 bases, and 11 bases lay between the germline ends. This CDR3 is 12 amino acids long. CDR3 nucleotide sequence: TGTGCTAGTGGTCCGGGATTCTTTGGCTACACCTTC. Amino acids: CASGPGFFGYTF.

This chain connects TRBV27 to TRBJ2-3; TRBD2 is a possible D gene (6 bases). Trimming removed 3 bases from V and 7 bases from J, with 20 bases in between. This CDR3 region has 16 residues. The germline gives CDR1 MNHEY, CDR2 SMNVEV (reference sequence). CDR3 sequence (DNA): TGTGCCAGCAGTTTGGACGAAGGAGGGTTTGGCTATACGCAGTATTTT. Translated: CASSLDEGGFGYTQYF.

V usage is TRBV7-2 and J usage is TRBJ1-1; D unresolved. V gave up 6 bases and J gave up 14 bases, with 10 bases separating them. Germline-derived CDR1 and CDR2 are SGHTA and FQGNSA. The CDR3 loop spans 9 amino acids. Written as DNA, the CDR3 is TGTGCCAGCAGTCCACTTATCTTCTTT. It encodes CASSPLIFF.

There are a few counts of this clone. This sequence joins TRBV9 and TRBJ1-2, with 7 nucleotides matching TRBD1. V trimming: 4 bases; J trimming: 4 bases; junction bases outside the gene matches: 13. CDR1 is SGDLS and CDR2 is YYNGEE in the germline V gene. The length of the CDR3 is 16 residues. This chain's CDR3 is CASSPTWGQPIYGYTF. The CDR3 DNA reads as TGTGCCAGCAGCCCCACCTGGGGACAGCCGATCTATGGCTACACCTTC.

V and J are TRBV7-9 and TRBJ1-2; D perhaps matches TRBD1 (6 bases). Germline V CDR1 and CDR2: SEHNR, FQNEAQ (reference sequence). V shed 5 bases and J shed 4 bases, with 11 bases lying between them. The CDR3 loop spans 13 amino acids. The CDR3 here is CASSPGGTYGYTF. The CDR3 DNA reads TGTGCCAGCAGCCCTGGGGGCACCTATGGCTACACCTTC.

The CDR3 reads CASSDREYNQPQHF. CDR3 nucleotides: TGTGCCAGCAGTGACAGGGAGTACAATCAGCCCCAGCATTTT. This chain uses TRBV28 with TRBJ1-5; 7 bases are shared with TRBD1. Unmatched junction bases numbered 4, after V lost 5 bases and J lost 3 bases. Germline assignment: CDR1 MDHEN and CDR2 SYDVKM. This CDR3 has 14 amino acids.

This rearrangement joins TRBV27 to TRBJ2-2, with 8 bases that match TRBD2. V shed 7 bases and J 1 base; nucleotides not matched to a gene: 5. The CDR3 runs to 15 residues. Germline lookup yields CDR1 MNHEY and CDR2 SMNVEV (reference sequence). CDR3 nucleotide sequence: TGTGCCAGCACCTTACTAGCGGAGAACACCGGGGAGCTGTTTTTT. As protein: CASTLLAENTGELFF.

In nucleotides, the CDR3 is TGTGCCACCAAAAGGGTACTAGCGGGGCATGAGCAGTTCTTC. This gives the protein CATKRVLAGHEQFF. The chain links TRBV27 to TRBJ2-1; 10 nucleotides agree with TRBD2. Trimming at V came to 10 bases and at J to 8 bases, leaving 11 bases not matched to a gene. Germline CDR1 reads MNHEY; CDR2 reads SMNVEV (reference sequence). This CDR3 spans 14 amino acids.

This chain joins TRBV2 and TRBJ2-3; possible D gene TRBD1, 6 bases. CDR1 SNHLY and CDR2 FYNNEI come from the germline V gene. Trimming left V 6 bases short and J 3 bases short, with 10 bases between. CDR3 length: 13 residues. The CDR3 reads CASRRTETDTQYF. CDR3 coding DNA: TGTGCCAGCAGAAGGACAGAGACAGATACGCAGTATTTT.

The V and J genes are TRBV11-2 and TRBJ2-5, with TRBD2 matching 7 bases. The CDR3 runs 15 residues. CDR1 is SGHAT and CDR2 is FQNNGV in the germline V gene. Trimming took 5 bases from V and 4 from J; bases not matched to a gene: 10. CDR3 coding DNA: TGTGCCAGCAGCCTTAGCGCGGAGCGGGGAGAGACCCAGTACTTC. Translated: CASSLSAERGETQYF.

The V call is TRBV12-5, the J call TRBJ1-5; weak D call: TRBD1 (6 bases). Per the germline V gene, CDR1 is LGHNT and CDR2 is FRNRAP. The CDR3 runs to 19 residues. V shed 3 bases and J shed 0 bases, with 21 bases lying between them. For the CDR3, the DNA is TGTGCTAGTGGTTTACAGGGATCCCCGACCCTTTATAGCAATCAGCCCCAGCATTTT. Translated: CASGLQGSPTLYSNQPQHF.

The chain is built from TRBV2 and TRBJ1-1; tentatively, D is TRBD1 (6 bases). Trimming shortened V by 5 bases and J by 1 base, and 11 bases separated the two germline ends. Per germline, CDR1 SNHLY and CDR2 FYNNEI. The CDR3 is 14 residues long. CDR3 nucleotides: TGTGCCAGCAGTTTCCTACAGGGGAACACTGAAGCTTTCTTT. Translated: CASSFLQGNTEAFF.

The rearrangement links TRBV6-5 to TRBJ1-5; tentatively, D is TRBD1 (5 bases). V dropped 5 bases and J dropped 6 bases, with 17 bases sitting between them. The CDR3 is 15 amino acids. In germline, CDR1 is MNHEY, CDR2 SVGAGI. CDR3 region: CASSTGWGGSQPQHF. CDR3 coding DNA: TGTGCCAGCAGTACGGGGTGGGGGGGTTCTCAGCCCCAGCATTTT.

The rearrangement joins TRBV9 to TRBJ2-1; TRBD2 agrees at 9 bases. CDR3 length equals 15 residues. Germline V CDR1 and CDR2: SGDLS, YYNGEE. Trimming removed 3 bases from V and 3 bases from J; junction bases left unmatched: 4. CDR3 sequence (DNA): TGTGCCAGCAGCGATGCGGGGGGGGACTACAATGAGCAGTTCTTC. Translation gives CASSDAGGDYNEQFF.